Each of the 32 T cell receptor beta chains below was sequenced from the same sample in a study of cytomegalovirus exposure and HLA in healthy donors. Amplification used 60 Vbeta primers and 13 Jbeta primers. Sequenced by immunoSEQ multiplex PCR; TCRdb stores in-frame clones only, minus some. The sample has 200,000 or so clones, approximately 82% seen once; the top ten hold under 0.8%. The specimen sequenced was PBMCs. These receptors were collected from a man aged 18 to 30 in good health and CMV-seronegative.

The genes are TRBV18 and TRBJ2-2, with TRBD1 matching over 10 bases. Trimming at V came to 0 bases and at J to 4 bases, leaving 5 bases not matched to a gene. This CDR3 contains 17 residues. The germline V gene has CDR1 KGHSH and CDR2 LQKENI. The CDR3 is CASSPPGTGVFTGELFF. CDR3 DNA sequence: TGTGCCAGCTCACCACCCGGGACAGGGGTCTTCACCGGGGAGCTGTTTTTT.

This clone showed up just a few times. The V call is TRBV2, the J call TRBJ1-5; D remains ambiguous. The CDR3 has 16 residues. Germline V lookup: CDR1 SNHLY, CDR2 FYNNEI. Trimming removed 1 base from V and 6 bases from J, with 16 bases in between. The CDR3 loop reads CASSEGHDALSQPQHF. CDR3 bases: TGTGCCAGCAGTGAAGGACACGATGCATTGAGTCAGCCCCAGCATTTT.

In DNA, the CDR3 is TGCGCCAGCAGGGGGGGGATCACTACTCCCAGGGAGCAGTTCTTC. Translated, it gives CASRGGITTPREQFF. J is TRBJ2-1 and V is TRBV5-1, with TRBD2 matching 7 bases. V lost 5 bases, J lost 10 bases, and 15 bases stayed unmatched. The CDR3 sequence is 15 residues long. The germline CDR1 and CDR2 sequences are SGHRS and YFSETQ.

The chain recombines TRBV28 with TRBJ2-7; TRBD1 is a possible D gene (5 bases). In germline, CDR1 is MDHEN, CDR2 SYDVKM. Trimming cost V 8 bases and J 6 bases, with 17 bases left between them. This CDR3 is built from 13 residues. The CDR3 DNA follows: TGTGCCAGCGTCGGGCAGGGAATGCGCGAGCAGTACTTC. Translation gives CASVGQGMREQYF.

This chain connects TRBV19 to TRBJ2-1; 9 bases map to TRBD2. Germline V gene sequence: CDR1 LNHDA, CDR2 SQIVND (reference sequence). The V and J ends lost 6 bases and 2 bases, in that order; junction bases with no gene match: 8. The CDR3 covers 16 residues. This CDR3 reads CASSRAGGSPYNEQFF. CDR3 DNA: TGTGCCAGTAGCCGCGCGGGAGGGTCCCCCTACAATGAGCAGTTCTTC.

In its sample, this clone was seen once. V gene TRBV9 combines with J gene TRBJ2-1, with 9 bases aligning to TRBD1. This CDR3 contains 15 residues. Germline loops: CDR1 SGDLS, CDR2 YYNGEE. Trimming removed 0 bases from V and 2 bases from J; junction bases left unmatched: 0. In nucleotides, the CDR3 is TGTGCCAGCAGCGTAGGACAGGGGGCCTACAATGAGCAGTTCTTC. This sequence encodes CASSVGQGAYNEQFF.

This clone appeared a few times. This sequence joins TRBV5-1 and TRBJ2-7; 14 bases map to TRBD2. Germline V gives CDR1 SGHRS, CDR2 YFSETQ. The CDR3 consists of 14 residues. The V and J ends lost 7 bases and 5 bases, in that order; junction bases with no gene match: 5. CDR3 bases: TGCGCCAGCGCCCCGGGACTAGCGGGAGACGAGCAGTACTTC. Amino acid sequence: CASAPGLAGDEQYF.

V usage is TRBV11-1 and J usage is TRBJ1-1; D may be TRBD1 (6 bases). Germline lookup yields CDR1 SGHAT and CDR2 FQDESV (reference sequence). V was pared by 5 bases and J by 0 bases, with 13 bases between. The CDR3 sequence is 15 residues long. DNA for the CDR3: TGTGCCAGCAGCCCACAGGGCAGTATGAACACTGAAGCTTTCTTT. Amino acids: CASSPQGSMNTEAFF.

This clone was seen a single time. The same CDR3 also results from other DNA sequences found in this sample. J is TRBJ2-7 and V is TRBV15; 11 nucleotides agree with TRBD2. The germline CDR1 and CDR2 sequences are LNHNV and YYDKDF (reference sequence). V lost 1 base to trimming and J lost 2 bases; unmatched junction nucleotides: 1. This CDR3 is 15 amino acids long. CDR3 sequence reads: CATSRGLAGTYEQYF. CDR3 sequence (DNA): TGTGCCACCAGCAGAGGACTAGCGGGAACCTACGAGCAGTACTTC.

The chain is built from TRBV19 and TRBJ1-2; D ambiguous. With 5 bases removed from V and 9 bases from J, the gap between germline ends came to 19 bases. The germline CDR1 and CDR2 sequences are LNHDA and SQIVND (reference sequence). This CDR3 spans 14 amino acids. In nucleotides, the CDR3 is TGTGCCAGTAGTGTCACCACCACCGAGAGAAGCTACACCTTC. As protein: CASSVTTTERSYTF.

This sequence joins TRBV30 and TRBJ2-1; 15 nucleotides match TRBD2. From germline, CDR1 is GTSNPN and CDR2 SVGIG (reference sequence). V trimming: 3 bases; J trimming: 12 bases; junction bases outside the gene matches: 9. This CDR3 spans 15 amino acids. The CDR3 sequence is CAWRGRGLAGGWQFF. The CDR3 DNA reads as TGTGCCTGGAGGGGAAGGGGACTAGCGGGAGGTTGGCAGTTCTTC.

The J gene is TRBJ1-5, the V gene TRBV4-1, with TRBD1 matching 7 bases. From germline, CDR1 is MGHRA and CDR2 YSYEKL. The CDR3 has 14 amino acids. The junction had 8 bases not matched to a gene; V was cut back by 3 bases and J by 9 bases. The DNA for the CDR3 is TGCGCCAGCAGCCAGGTCGGGACAGCCGGGCCCCAGCATTTT. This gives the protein CASSQVGTAGPQHF.

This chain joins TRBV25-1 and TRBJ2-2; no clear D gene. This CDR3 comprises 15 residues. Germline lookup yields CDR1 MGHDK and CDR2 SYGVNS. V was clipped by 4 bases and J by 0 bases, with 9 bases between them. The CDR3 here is CASSAQTTNTGELFF. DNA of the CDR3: TGTGCCAGCAGTGCCCAGACAACGAACACCGGGGAGCTGTTTTTT. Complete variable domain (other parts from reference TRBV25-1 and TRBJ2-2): EADIYQTPRYLVIGTGKKITLECSQTMGHDKMYWYQQDPGMELHLIHYSYGVNSTEKGDLSSESTVSRIRTEHFPLTLESARPSHTSQYLCASSAQTTNTGELFFGEGSRLTVL.

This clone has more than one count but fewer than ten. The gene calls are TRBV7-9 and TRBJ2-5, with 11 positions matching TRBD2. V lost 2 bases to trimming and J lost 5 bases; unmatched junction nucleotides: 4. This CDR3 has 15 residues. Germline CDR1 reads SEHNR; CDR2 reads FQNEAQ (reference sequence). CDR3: CASSLTSGSTETQYF. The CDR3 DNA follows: TGTGCCAGCAGCTTAACTAGCGGGAGTACGGAGACCCAGTACTTC.

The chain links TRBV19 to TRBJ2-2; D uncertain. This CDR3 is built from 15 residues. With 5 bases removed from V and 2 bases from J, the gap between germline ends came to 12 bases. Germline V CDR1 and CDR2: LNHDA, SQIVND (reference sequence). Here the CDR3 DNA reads TGTGCCAGTAGTCAAACCCACTCAAACACCGGGGAGCTGTTTTTT. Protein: CASSQTHSNTGELFF.

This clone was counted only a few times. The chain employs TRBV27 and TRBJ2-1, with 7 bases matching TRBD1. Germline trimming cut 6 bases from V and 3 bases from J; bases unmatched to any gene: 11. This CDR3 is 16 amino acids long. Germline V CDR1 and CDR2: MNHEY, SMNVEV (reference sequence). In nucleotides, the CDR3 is TGTGCCAGCAGACGGGACAGCCAAACCCGCTACAATGAGCAGTTCTTC. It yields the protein CASRRDSQTRYNEQFF.

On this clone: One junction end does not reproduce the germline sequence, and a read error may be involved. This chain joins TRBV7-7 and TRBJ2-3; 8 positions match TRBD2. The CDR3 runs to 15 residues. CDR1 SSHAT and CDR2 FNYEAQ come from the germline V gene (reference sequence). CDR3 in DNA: TGTGCTAGCAGCTTTGGAATAGCGGGAACAGATACGCAGTATTTT. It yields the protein CASSFGIAGTDTQYF.

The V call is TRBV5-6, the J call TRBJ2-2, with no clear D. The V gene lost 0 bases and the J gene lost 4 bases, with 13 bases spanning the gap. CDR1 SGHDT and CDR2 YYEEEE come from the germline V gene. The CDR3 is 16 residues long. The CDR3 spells CASSLDPGRFTGELFF. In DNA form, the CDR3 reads TGTGCCAGCAGCTTGGATCCCGGTCGGTTCACCGGGGAGCTGTTTTTT.

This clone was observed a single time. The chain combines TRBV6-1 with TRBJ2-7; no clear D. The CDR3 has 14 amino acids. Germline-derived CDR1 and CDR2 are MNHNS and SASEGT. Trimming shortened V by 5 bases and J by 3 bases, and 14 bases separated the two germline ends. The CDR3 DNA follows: TGTGCCAGCAGTCATGCGCGACTGGGCTACGAGCAGTACTTC. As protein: CASSHARLGYEQYF.

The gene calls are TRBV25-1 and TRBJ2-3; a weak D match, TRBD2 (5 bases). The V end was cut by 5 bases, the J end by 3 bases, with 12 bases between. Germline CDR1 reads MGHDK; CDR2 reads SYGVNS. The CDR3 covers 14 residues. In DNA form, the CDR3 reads TGTGCCAGCAGTCCTCGGACTGGAACAGATACGCAGTATTTT. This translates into CASSPRTGTDTQYF.

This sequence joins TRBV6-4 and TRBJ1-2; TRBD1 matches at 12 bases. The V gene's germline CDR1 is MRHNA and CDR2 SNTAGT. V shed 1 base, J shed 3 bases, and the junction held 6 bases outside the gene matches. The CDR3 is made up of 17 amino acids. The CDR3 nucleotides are TGTGCCAGCAGTGACTTACCCGGGACAGGGGGCGACTATGGCTACACCTTC. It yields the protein CASSDLPGTGGDYGYTF.

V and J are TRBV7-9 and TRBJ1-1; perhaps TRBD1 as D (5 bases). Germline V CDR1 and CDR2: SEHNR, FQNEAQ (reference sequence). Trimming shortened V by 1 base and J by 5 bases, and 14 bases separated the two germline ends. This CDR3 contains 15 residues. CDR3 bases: TGTGCCAGCAGCTTAGATCCATGGGGGGGAACTGAAGCTTTCTTT. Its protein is CASSLDPWGGTEAFF.

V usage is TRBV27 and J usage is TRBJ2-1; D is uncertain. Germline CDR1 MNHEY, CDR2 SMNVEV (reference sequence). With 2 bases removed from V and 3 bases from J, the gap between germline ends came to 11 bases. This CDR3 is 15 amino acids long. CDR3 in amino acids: CASSLLRLLYNEQFF. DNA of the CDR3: TGTGCCAGCAGTTTACTACGCCTCCTCTACAATGAGCAGTTCTTC.

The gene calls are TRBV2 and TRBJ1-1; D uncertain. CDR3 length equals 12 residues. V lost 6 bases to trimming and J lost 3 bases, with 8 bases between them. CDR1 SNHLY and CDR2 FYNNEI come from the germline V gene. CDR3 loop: CASSLEHTEAFF. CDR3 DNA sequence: TGTGCCAGCAGCTTAGAACACACTGAAGCTTTCTTT.

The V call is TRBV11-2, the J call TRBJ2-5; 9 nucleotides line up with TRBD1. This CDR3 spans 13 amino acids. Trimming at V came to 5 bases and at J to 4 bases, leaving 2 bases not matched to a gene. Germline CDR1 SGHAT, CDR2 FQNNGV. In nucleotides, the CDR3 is TGTGCCAGCAGCCGGGACAGGGCAGAGACCCAGTACTTC. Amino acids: CASSRDRAETQYF.

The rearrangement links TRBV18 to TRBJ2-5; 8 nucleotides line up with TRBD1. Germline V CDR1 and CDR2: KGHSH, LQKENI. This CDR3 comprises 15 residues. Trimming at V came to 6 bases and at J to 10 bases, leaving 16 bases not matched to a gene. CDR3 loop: CASSLDRAPQGVQYF. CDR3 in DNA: TGTGCCAGCTCCCTGGACAGGGCCCCGCAAGGTGTCCAGTACTTC. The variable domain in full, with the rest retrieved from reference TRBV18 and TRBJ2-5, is NAGVMQNPRHLVRRRGQEARLRCSPMKGHSHVYWYRQLPEEGLKFMVYLQKENIIDESGMPKERFSAEFPKEGPSILRIQQVVRGDSAAYFCASSLDRAPQGVQYFGPGTRLLVL.

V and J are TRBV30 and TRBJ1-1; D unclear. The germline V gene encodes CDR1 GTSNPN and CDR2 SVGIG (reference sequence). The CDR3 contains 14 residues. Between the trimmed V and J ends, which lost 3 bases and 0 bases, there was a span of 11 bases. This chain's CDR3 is CAWRLDGMNTEAFF. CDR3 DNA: TGTGCCTGGAGGCTAGACGGGATGAACACTGAAGCTTTCTTT.

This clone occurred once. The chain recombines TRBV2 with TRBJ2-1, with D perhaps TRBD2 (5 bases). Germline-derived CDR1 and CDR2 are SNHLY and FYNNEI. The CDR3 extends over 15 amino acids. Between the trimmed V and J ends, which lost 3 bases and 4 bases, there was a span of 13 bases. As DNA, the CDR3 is TGTGCCAGCAGTGACGGAGACTATAGGTACAATGAGCAGTTCTTC. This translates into CASSDGDYRYNEQFF.

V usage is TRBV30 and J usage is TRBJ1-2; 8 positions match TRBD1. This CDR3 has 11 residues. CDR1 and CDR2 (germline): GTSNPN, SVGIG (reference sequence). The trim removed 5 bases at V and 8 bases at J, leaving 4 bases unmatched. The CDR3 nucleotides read TGTGCCTGGGTATGGGACAGGGGCTACACCTTC. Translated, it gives CAWVWDRGYTF.

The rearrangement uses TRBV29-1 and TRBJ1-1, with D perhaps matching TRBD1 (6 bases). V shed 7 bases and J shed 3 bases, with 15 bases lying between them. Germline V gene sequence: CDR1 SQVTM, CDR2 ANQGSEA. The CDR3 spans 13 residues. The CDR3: CSGWGQGDTEAFF. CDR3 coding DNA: TGCAGCGGGTGGGGGCAGGGTGACACTGAAGCTTTCTTT.

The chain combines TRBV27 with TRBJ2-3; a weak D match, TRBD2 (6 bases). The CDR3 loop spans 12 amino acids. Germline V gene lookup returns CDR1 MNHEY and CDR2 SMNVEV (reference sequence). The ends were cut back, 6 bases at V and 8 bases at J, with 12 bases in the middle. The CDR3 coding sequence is TGTGCCAGCAGGGCGACTAGTGGTACGCAGTATTTT. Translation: CASRATSGTQYF.

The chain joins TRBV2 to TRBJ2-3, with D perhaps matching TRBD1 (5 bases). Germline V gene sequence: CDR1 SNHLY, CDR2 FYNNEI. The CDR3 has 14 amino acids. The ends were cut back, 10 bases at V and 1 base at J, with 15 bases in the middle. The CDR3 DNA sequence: TGTGCCAACCAGATTATAGGGGGCACAGATACGCAGTATTTT. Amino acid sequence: CANQIIGGTDTQYF.